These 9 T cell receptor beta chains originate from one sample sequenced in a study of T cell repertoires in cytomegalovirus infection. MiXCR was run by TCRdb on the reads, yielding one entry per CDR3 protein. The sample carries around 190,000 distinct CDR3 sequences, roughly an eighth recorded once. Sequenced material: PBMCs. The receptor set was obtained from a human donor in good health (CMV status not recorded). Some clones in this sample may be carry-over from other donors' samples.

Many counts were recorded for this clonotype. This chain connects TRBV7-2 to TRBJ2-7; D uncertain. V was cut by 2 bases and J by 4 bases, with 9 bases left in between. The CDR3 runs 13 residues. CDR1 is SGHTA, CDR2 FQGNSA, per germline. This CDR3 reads CASSLPSRYEQYF. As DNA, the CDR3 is TGTGCCAGCAGCTTACCCTCACGATACGAGCAGTACTTC.

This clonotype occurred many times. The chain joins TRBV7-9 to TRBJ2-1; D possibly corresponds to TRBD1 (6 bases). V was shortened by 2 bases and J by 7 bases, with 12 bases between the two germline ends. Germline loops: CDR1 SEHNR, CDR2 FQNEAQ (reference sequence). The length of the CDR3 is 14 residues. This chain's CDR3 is CASSLIGTPNEQFF. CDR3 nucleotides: TGTGCCAGCAGCTTAATCGGGACACCAAATGAGCAGTTCTTC.

The CDR3 loop reads CASSHSSYFDYEQYF. As DNA, the CDR3 is TGTGCCAGCAGCCACAGTTCGTACTTCGACTACGAGCAGTACTTC. V gene TRBV3-1 combines with J gene TRBJ2-7; D uncertain. Trimming removed 3 bases at V and 3 bases at J, with 15 bases between. The germline V gene encodes CDR1 LGHDT and CDR2 YNNKEL (reference sequence). The CDR3 totals 15 residues.

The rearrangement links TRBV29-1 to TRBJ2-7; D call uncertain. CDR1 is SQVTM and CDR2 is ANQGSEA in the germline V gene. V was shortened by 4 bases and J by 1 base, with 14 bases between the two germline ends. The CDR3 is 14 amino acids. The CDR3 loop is CSVGSGQLSYEQYF. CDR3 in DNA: TGCAGCGTTGGGTCAGGTCAGTTATCCTACGAGCAGTACTTC.

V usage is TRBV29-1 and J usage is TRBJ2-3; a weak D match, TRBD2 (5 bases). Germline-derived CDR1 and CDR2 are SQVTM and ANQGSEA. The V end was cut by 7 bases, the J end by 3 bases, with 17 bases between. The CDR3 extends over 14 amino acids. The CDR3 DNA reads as TGCAGCGCCCCCGTGAGAGGGCGGACAGATACGCAGTATTTT. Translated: CSAPVRGRTDTQYF.

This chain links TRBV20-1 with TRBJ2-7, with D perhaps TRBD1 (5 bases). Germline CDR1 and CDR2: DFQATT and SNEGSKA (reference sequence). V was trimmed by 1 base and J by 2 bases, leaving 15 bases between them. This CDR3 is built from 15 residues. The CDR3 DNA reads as TGCAGTGCTAGAGGAACCCCCAGGGCCCCCTACGAGCAGTACTTC. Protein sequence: CSARGTPRAPYEQYF.

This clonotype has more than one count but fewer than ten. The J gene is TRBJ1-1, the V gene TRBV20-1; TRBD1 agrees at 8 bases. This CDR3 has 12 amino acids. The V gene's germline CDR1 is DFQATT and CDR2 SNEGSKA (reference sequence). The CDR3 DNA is TGCAGCATCCACAGGGGGGACACTGAAGCTTTCTTT. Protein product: CSIHRGDTEAFF.

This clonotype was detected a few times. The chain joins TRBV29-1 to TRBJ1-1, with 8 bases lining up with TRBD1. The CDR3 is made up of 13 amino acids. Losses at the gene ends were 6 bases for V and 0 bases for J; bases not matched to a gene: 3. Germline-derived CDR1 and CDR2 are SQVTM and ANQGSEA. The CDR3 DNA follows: TGCAGCGTCGGGACAGGTGTGAACACTGAAGCTTTCTTT. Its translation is CSVGTGVNTEAFF.

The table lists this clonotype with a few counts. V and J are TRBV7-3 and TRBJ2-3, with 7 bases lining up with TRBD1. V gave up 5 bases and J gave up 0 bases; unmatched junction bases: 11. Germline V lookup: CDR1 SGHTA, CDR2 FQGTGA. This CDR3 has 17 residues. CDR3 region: CASSKNRQGQSTDTQYF. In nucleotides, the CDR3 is TGTGCCAGCAGCAAAAACCGACAGGGCCAGAGCACAGATACGCAGTATTTT. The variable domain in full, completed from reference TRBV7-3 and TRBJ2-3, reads GAGVSQTPSNKVTEKGKYVELRCDPISGHTALYWYRQSLGQGPEFLIYFQGTGAADDSGLPNDRFFAVRPEGSVSTLKIQRTERGDSAVYLCASSKNRQGQSTDTQYFGPGTRLTVL.